This entry describes one TCR beta chain. These data belong to a study of T cells after yellow fever vaccination. The CDR3 extends over 15 amino acids. Trimming took 4 bases from V and 9 from J, leaving 18 bases between them. The germline V gene encodes CDR1 MGHDK and CDR2 SYGVNS. TCRdb reanalysed the 5' RACE reads using MiXCR and keeps one entry per CDR3 protein. The sample includes under 550,000 distinct CDR3 sequences, roughly 22% of them seen just once. The starting material was PBMCs, obtained approximately 22 days after the first yellow fever vaccination. This clonotype was sampled from a man aged 18 to 30 who received the YFV17D yellow fever vaccine. The rearrangement links TRBV25-1 to TRBJ1-4; unclear D gene. CDR3 residues: CASSVGYGIRKKLFF. DNA for the CDR3: TGTGCCAGCAGTGTAGGTTATGGAATAAGGAAAAAACTGTTTTTT.